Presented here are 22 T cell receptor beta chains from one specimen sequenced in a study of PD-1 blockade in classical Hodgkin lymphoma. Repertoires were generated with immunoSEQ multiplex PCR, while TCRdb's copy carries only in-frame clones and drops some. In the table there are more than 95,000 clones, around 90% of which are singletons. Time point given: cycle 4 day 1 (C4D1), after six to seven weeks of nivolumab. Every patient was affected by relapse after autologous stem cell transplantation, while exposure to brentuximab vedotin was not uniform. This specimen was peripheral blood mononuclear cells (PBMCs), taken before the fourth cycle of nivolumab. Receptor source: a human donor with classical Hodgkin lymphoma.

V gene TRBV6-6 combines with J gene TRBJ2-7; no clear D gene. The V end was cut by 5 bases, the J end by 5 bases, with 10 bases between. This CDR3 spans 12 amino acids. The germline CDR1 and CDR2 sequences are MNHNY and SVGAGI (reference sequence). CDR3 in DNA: TGTGCCAGCAGTCTCACGACGAACGAGCAGTACTTC. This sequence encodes CASSLTTNEQYF.

As DNA, the CDR3 is TGTGCCAGTCTTGGGGGAGGGCCGTTTGAAGATACGCAGTATTTT. Its protein product is CASLGGGPFEDTQYF. V and J are TRBV2 and TRBJ2-3, with 7 bases identical to TRBD2. The germline V gene has CDR1 SNHLY and CDR2 FYNNEI. Losses at the gene ends were 9 bases for V and 5 bases for J; bases not matched to a gene: 14. There are 15 residues in the CDR3.

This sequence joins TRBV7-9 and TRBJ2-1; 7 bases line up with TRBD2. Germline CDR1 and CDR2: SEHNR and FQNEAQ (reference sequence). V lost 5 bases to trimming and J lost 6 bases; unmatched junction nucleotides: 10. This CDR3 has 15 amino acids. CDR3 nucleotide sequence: TGTGCCAGCAGCCCCCGAGGACGGGAGGCCAATGAGCAGTTCTTC. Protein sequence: CASSPRGREANEQFF. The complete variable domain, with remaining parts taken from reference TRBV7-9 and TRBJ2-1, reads DTGVSQNPRHKITKRGQNVTFRCDPISEHNRLYWYRQTLGQGPEFLTYFQNEAQLEKSRLLSDRFSAERPKGSFSTLEIQRTEQGDSAMYLCASSPRGREANEQFFGPGTRLTVL.

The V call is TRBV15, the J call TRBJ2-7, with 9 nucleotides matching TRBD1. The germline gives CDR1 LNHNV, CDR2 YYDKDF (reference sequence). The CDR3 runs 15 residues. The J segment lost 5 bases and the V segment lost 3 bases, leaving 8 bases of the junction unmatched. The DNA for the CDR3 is TGTGCCACCAGCAGCCTTGGGACAGGGTACCACGAGCAGTACTTC. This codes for CATSSLGTGYHEQYF.

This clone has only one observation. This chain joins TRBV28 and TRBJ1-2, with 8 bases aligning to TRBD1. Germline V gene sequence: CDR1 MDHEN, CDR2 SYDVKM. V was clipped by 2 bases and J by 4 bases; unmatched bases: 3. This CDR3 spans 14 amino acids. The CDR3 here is CASSLGQGLYGYTF. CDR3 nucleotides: TGTGCCAGCAGTTTAGGACAGGGTCTCTATGGCTACACCTTC.

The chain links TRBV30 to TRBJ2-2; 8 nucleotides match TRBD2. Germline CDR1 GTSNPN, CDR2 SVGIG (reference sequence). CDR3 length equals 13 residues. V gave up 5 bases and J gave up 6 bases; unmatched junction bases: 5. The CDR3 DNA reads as TGTGCCTGGCGGGAGGGCCGGGCCGGGGAGCTGTTTTTT. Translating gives CAWREGRAGELFF. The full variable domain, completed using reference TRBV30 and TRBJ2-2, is SQTIHQWPATLVQPVGSPLSLECTVEGTSNPNLYWYRQAAGRGLQLLFYSVGIGQISSEVPQNLSASRPQDRQFILSSKKLLLSDSGFYLCAWREGRAGELFFGEGSRLTVL.

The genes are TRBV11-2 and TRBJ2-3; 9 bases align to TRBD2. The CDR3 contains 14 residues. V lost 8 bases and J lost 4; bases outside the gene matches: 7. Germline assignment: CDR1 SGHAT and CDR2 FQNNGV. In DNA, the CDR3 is TGTGCCAGCGCCTCGGGACTAGCCTCAGATACGCAGTATTTT. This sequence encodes CASASGLASDTQYF.

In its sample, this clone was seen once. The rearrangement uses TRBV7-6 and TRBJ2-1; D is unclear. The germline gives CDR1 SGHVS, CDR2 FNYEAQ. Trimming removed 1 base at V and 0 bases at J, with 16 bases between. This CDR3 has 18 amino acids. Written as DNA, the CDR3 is TGTGCCAGCAGCTTAGATGGGTTGGTGCACAGCTCCTACAATGAGCAGTTCTTC. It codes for CASSLDGLVHSSYNEQFF.

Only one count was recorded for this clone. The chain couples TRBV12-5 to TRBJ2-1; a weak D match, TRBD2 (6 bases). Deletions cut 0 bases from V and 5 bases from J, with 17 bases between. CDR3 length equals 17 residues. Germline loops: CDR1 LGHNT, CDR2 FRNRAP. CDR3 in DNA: TGTGCTAGTGGTTTGGTAACTAGCCTAAACACTCACAATGAGCAGTTCTTC. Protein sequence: CASGLVTSLNTHNEQFF. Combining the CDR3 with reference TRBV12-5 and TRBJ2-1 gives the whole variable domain DARVTQTPRHKVTEMGQEVTMRCQPILGHNTVFWYRQTMMQGLELLAYFRNRAPLDDSGMPKDRFSAEMPDATLATLKIQPSEPRDSAVYFCASGLVTSLNTHNEQFFGPGTRLTVL.

The CDR3 coding sequence is TGTGCCACCAGCAGAGATCGGCTAGCGAGCGATGAGCAGTTCTTC. Protein sequence: CATSRDRLASDEQFF. The chain has TRBV15 and TRBJ2-1; TRBD2 is a possible D gene (6 bases). Trimming removed 0 bases at V and 8 bases at J, with 14 bases between. The V gene's germline CDR1 is LNHNV and CDR2 YYDKDF (reference sequence). The CDR3 runs 15 residues. Variable domain in full (rest from reference TRBV15 and TRBJ2-1): DAMVIQNPRYQVTQFGKPVTLSCSQTLNHNVMYWYQQKSSQAPKLLFHYYDKDFNNEADTPDNFQSRRPNTSFCFLDIRSPGLGDTAMYLCATSRDRLASDEQFFGPGTRLTVL.

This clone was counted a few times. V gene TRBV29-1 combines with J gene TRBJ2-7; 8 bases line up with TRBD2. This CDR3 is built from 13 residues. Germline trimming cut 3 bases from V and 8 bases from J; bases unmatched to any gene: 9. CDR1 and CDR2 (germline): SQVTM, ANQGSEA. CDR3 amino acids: CSVDLAGTSKQYF. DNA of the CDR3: TGCAGCGTTGATCTAGCGGGCACATCCAAGCAGTACTTC.

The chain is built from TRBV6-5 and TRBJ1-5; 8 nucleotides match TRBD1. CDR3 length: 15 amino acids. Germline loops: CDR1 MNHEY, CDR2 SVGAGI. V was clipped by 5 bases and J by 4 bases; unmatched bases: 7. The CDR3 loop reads CASSTGTGANQPQHF. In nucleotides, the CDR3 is TGTGCCAGCAGTACAGGGACAGGAGCTAATCAGCCCCAGCATTTT.

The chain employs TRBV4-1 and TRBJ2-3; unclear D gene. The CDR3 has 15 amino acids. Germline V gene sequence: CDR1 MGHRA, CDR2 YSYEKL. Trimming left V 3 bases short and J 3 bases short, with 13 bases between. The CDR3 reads CASSHEARETDTQYF. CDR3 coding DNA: TGCGCCAGCAGCCACGAAGCTCGTGAGACAGATACGCAGTATTTT.

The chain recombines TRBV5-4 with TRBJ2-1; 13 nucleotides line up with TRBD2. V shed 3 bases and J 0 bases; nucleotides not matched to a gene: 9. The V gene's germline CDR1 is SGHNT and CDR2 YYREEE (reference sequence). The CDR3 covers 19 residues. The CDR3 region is CASSSDGTSGNFSYNEQFF. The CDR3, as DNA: TGTGCCAGCAGCTCGGACGGGACTAGCGGGAACTTCTCCTACAATGAGCAGTTCTTC.

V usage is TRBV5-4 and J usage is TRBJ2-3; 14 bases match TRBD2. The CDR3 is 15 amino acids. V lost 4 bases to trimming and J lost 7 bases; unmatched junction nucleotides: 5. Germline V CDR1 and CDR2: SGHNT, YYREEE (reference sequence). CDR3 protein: CASSRGLAGGNTQYF. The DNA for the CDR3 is TGTGCCAGCAGCCGTGGACTAGCGGGAGGTAATACGCAGTATTTT.

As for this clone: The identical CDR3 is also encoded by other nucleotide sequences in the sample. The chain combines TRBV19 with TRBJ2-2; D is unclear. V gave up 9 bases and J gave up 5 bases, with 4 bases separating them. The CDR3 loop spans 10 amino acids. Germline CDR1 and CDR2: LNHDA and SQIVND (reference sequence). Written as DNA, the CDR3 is TGTGCCAGCCCAACCGGGGAGCTGTTTTTT. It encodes CASPTGELFF. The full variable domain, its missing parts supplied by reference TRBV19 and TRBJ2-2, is DGGITQSPKYLFRKEGQNVTLSCEQNLNHDAMYWYRQDPGQGLRLIYYSQIVNDFQKGDIAEGYSVSREKKESFPLTVTSAQKNPTAFYLCASPTGELFFGEGSRLTVL.

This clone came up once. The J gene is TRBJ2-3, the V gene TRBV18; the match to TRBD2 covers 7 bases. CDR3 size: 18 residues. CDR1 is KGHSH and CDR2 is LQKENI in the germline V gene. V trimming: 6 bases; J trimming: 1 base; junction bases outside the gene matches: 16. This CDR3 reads CASSPTRGVGSRTDTQYF. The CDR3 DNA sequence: TGTGCCAGCTCCCCAACCCGGGGGGTGGGGAGCCGCACAGATACGCAGTATTTT.

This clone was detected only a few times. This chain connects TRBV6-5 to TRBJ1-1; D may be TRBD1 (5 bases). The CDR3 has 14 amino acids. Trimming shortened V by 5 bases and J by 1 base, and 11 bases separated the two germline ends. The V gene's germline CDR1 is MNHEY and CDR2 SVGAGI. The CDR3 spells CASSRGRANTEAFF. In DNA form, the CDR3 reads TGTGCCAGCAGTAGGGGACGGGCGAACACTGAAGCTTTCTTT.

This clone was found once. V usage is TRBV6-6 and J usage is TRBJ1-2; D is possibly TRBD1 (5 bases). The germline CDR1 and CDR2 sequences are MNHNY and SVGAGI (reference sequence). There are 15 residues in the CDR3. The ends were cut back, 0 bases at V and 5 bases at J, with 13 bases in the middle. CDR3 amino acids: CASSYSISGAYGYTF. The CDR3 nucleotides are TGTGCCAGCAGTTACTCGATATCCGGGGCGTATGGCTACACCTTC.

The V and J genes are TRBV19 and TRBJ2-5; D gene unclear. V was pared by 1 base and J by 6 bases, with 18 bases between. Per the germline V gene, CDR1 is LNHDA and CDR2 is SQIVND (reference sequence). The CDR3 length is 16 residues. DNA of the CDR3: TGTGCCAGTAGTATAGGAAGACAAGACCCGAGGCAGACCCAGTACTTC. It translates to CASSIGRQDPRQTQYF.

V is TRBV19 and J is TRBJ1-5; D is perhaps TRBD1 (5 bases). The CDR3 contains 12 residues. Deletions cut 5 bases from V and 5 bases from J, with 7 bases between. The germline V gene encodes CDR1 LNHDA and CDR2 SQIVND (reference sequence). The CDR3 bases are TGTGCCAGTAGTCTAGGGGATCAGCCCCAGCATTTT. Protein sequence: CASSLGDQPQHF.

The CDR3 DNA follows: TGTGCCAGCTCACCAGGCACCCGTTTTAACTATGGCTACACCTTC. Amino acid sequence: CASSPGTRFNYGYTF. The genes are TRBV18 and TRBJ1-2; D is unresolved. CDR3 size: 15 residues. V lost 2 bases to trimming and J lost 1 base, with 11 bases between them. Germline V lookup: CDR1 KGHSH, CDR2 LQKENI.